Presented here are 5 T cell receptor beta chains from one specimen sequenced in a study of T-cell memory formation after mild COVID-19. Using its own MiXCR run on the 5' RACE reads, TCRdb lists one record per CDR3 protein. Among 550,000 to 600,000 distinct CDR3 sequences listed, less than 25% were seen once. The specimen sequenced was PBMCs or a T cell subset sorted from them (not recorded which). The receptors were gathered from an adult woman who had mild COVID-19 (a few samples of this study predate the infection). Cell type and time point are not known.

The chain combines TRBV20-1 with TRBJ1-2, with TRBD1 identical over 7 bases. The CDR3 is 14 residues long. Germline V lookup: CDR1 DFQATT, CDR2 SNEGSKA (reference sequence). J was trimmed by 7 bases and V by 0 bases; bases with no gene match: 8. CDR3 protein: CSAREGPGTAGYTF. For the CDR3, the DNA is TGCAGTGCTAGAGAAGGCCCCGGGACAGCTGGCTACACCTTC.

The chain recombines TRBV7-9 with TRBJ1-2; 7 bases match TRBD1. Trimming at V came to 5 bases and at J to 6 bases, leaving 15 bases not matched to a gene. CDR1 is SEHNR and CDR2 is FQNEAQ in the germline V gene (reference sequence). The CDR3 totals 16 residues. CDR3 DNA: TGTGCCAGCAGCGCCATGGACAGGCTAGGGGGGGATGGCTACACCTTC. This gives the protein CASSAMDRLGGDGYTF. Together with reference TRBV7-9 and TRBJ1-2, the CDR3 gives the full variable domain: DTGVSQNPRHKITKRGQNVTFRCDPISEHNRLYWYRQTLGQGPEFLTYFQNEAQLEKSRLLSDRFSAERPKGSFSTLEIQRTEQGDSAMYLCASSAMDRLGGDGYTFGSGTRLTVV.

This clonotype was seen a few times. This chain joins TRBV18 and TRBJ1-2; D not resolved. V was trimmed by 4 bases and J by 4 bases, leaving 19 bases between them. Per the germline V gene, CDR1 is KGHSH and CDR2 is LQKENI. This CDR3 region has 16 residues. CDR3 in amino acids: CASSRRPGRDSYGYTF. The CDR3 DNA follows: TGTGCCAGCTCACGGCGTCCAGGAAGGGATAGCTATGGCTACACCTTC.

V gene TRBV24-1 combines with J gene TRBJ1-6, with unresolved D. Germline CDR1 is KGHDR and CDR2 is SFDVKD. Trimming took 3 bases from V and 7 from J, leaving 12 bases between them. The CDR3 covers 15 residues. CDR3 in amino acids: CATSDATEPNSPLHF. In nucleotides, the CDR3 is TGTGCCACCAGTGATGCAACAGAGCCCAATTCACCCCTCCACTTT.

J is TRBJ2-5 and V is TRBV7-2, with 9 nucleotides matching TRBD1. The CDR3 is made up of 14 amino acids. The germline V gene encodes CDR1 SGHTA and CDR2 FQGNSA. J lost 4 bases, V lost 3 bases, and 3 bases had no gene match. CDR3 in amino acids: CASSFGQGLETQYF. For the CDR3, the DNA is TGTGCCAGCAGCTTTGGACAGGGGTTAGAGACCCAGTACTTC.